One sample yielded the 31 T cell receptor beta chains listed below, sequenced in a study of early T cells in non-severe SARS-CoV-2 infection. TCRdb itself ran the 5' RACE reads through MiXCR, one entry per CDR3 protein. The sample lists around 33,000 distinct CDR3 sequences, roughly 4.8% occurring once. The sequencing input was whole blood. Every receptor here comes from an adult who was a healthcare worker with PCR-confirmed SARS-CoV-2 infection or an uninfected control (not recorded which).

The table lists this clonotype with many counts. The chain carries TRBV6-1 and TRBJ2-1; 9 nucleotides line up with TRBD2. The CDR3 extends over 16 amino acids. Looked up from germline, CDR1 is MNHNS and CDR2 is SASEGT. V was pared by 3 bases and J by 7 bases, with 10 bases of the junction left unmatched. CDR3: CASSDLGSGGRNEQFF. DNA of the CDR3: TGTGCCAGCAGTGATCTGGGGAGCGGGGGGAGGAATGAGCAGTTCTTC.

This chain uses TRBV20-1 with TRBJ1-2, with 7 nucleotides matching TRBD1. This CDR3 is 14 amino acids long. The V gene's germline CDR1 is DFQATT and CDR2 SNEGSKA (reference sequence). Trimming removed 3 bases from V and 8 bases from J; junction bases left unmatched: 12. This CDR3 is CSASPDNRGSGYTF. CDR3 coding DNA: TGCAGTGCTAGTCCGGACAACAGGGGAAGCGGCTACACCTTC.

This clonotype was observed at least ten times. Here the CDR3 reads CASSLFGRAQGTDTQYF. The CDR3 bases are TGTGCCAGCAGTTTATTTGGCAGGGCCCAGGGGACAGATACGCAGTATTTT. The chain links TRBV27 to TRBJ2-3; TRBD1 might be the D (6 bases). CDR1 MNHEY and CDR2 SMNVEV come from the germline V gene (reference sequence). The CDR3 has 17 amino acids. With 1 base removed from V and 3 bases from J, the gap between germline ends came to 17 bases.

There are many counts of this clonotype. The V call is TRBV19, the J call TRBJ2-3; unclear D gene. CDR3 length: 15 residues. Germline-derived CDR1 and CDR2 are LNHDA and SQIVND (reference sequence). V was trimmed by 5 bases and J by 3 bases, leaving 15 bases between them. The CDR3 DNA is TGTGCCAGTAGTCCAGTTGATGGCTATACAGATACGCAGTATTTT. It codes for CASSPVDGYTDTQYF.

This clonotype was counted a few times. This rearrangement joins TRBV11-2 to TRBJ2-5; 13 nucleotides line up with TRBD2. J gave up 4 bases and V 3 bases, and 8 bases lay outside the gene matches. The CDR3 has 17 amino acids. Per germline, CDR1 SGHAT and CDR2 FQNNGV. The CDR3 nucleotides read TGTGCCAGCAGCTTGGGACTAGCGGGGTTCTTTGGAGAGACCCAGTACTTC. It is translated as CASSLGLAGFFGETQYF.

There are a few counts of this clonotype. This chain links TRBV16 with TRBJ1-1; D is uncertain. The CDR3 totals 15 residues. In germline, CDR1 is KGHSY, CDR2 FQNENV. V lost 0 bases, J lost 1 base, and 9 bases lay in between. The chain's CDR3 is CASSQSRLGNTEAFF. CDR3 nucleotides: TGTGCCAGCAGCCAATCGCGGCTGGGGAACACTGAAGCTTTCTTT.

The chain recombines TRBV7-2 with TRBJ1-2; TRBD1 aligns across 9 bases. V dropped 2 bases and J dropped 8; count of bases not matched to a gene: 6. The V gene's germline CDR1 is SGHTA and CDR2 FQGNSA. The CDR3 covers 14 residues. The CDR3, as DNA: TGTGCCAGCAGCTTACCGGGGACAGGGCGCGGCTACACCTTC. This codes for CASSLPGTGRGYTF.

This clonotype was detected many times. The V and J genes are TRBV12-3 or TRBV12-4 and TRBJ1-2; a possible D gene is TRBD1 (5 bases). Trimming pared 8 bases from V and 0 bases from J, leaving 13 bases between. The CDR3 extends over 14 amino acids. The CDR3 coding sequence is TGTGCCAGCTCCTATACGACAGCTAACTATGGCTACACCTTC. This codes for CASSYTTANYGYTF.

This chain uses TRBV7-2 with TRBJ1-1; 7 positions match TRBD1. Germline-derived CDR1 and CDR2 are SGHTA and FQGNSA. The CDR3 has 17 amino acids. V dropped 1 base and J dropped 0; count of bases not matched to a gene: 8. As DNA, the CDR3 is TGTGCCAGCAGCTTAGAAAGGGACAGTTACCTGAACACTGAAGCTTTCTTT. As protein: CASSLERDSYLNTEAFF.

This clonotype came up many times. V gene TRBV3-1 combines with J gene TRBJ2-1; D gene unclear. The CDR3 sequence is 13 residues long. Germline V gives CDR1 LGHDT, CDR2 YNNKEL (reference sequence). The ends were cut back, 5 bases at V and 8 bases at J, with 13 bases in the middle. CDR3: CASSYYNSDEQFF. The CDR3 region has the DNA TGTGCCAGCAGCTATTACAACTCCGATGAGCAGTTCTTC.

The chain employs TRBV11-2 and TRBJ2-3; either TRBD1 or TRBD2 may fit D (6 bases each). Deletions cut 1 base from V and 2 bases from J, with 10 bases between. Germline CDR1 is SGHAT and CDR2 is FQNNGV. The CDR3 length is 15 residues. The CDR3: CASSLVGGPTDTQYF. Here the CDR3 DNA reads TGTGCCAGCAGCTTAGTTGGGGGGCCCACAGATACGCAGTATTTT.

This clonotype was observed many times. This chain links TRBV11-2 with TRBJ2-1, with 8 positions matching TRBD2. The CDR3 is made up of 15 amino acids. The germline V gene encodes CDR1 SGHAT and CDR2 FQNNGV. V shed 2 bases and J 4 bases; nucleotides not matched to a gene: 4. CDR3 amino acids: CASSLQSGSYNEQFF. As DNA, the CDR3 is TGTGCCAGCAGCTTACAGAGCGGGAGTTACAATGAGCAGTTCTTC.

This clonotype showed up many times. J is TRBJ2-1 and V is TRBV29-1; D gene ambiguous. V lost 4 bases to trimming and J lost 0 bases, with 7 bases between them. The CDR3 length is 13 residues. Germline V CDR1 and CDR2: SQVTM, ANQGSEA. CDR3 region: CSVVPVSYNEQFF. The CDR3, as DNA: TGCAGCGTTGTGCCAGTCTCCTACAATGAGCAGTTCTTC.

CDR3 sequence: CASRLGSSNQPQHF. The CDR3 DNA reads as TGTGCCAGCAGGCTCGGTAGTAGCAATCAGCCCCAGCATTTT. V gene TRBV7-8 combines with J gene TRBJ1-5; D unresolved. CDR1 SGHVS and CDR2 FQNEAQ come from the germline V gene. The V end was cut by 6 bases, the J end by 0 bases, with 9 bases between. There are 14 residues in the CDR3.

This clonotype was counted ten times or more. J is TRBJ2-7 and V is TRBV28; possibly TRBD1 or TRBD2 for D (5 bases each). The germline gives CDR1 MDHEN, CDR2 SYDVKM. The V gene lost 3 bases and the J gene lost 0 bases, with 18 bases spanning the gap. The CDR3 loop spans 17 amino acids. CDR3 nucleotide sequence: TGTGCCAGCAGTTTCCTCCCCGGGACGAGAAGCTCCTACGAGCAGTACTTC. It specifies CASSFLPGTRSSYEQYF.

This clonotype has a handful of counts. The V call is TRBV20-1, the J call TRBJ2-7, with D unresolved. Trimming shortened V by 0 bases and J by 2 bases, and 11 bases separated the two germline ends. This CDR3 has 14 residues. Per germline, CDR1 DFQATT and CDR2 SNEGSKA (reference sequence). This CDR3 reads CSAREGNRPYEQYF. The CDR3 region has the DNA TGCAGTGCTAGAGAAGGGAATAGGCCCTACGAGCAGTACTTC.

This clonotype occurred a few times. The genes are TRBV28 and TRBJ2-7, with D perhaps TRBD1 (6 bases). V was trimmed by 7 bases and J by 3 bases, leaving 19 bases between them. The V gene's germline CDR1 is MDHEN and CDR2 SYDVKM. CDR3 length equals 15 residues. CDR3 coding DNA: TGTGCCAGCATCACACGCCAGGGGCTTGACTACGAGCAGTACTTC. Amino acid sequence: CASITRQGLDYEQYF.

In its sample, this clonotype is medium-sized (0.01 to 0.1%). V and J are TRBV6-1 and TRBJ2-3, with 12 positions matching TRBD2. The CDR3 totals 14 residues. The germline V gene encodes CDR1 MNHNS and CDR2 SASEGT. With 4 bases clipped from V and 4 bases from J, the junction kept 0 bases outside the gene matches. The CDR3 coding sequence is TGTGCCAGCAGTGGACTAGCGGGAGCAGATACGCAGTATTTT. It translates to CASSGLAGADTQYF.

The rearrangement uses TRBV28 and TRBJ2-3, with 11 bases identical to TRBD1. CDR3 size: 16 residues. Trimming cost V 4 bases and J 2 bases; bases outside gene matches: 5. Germline V gene sequence: CDR1 MDHEN, CDR2 SYDVKM. CDR3 DNA sequence: TGTGCCAGCAGTTCCGGGACAGGGGGTTACACAGATACGCAGTATTTT. It encodes CASSSGTGGYTDTQYF. The complete variable domain, with remaining parts taken from reference TRBV28 and TRBJ2-3, reads DVKVTQSSRYLVKRTGEKVFLECVQDMDHENMFWYRQDPGLGLRLIYFSYDVKMKEKGDIPEGYSVSREKKERFSLILESASTNQTSMYLCASSSGTGGYTDTQYFGPGTRLTVL.

This clonotype was picked up many times. The genes are TRBV28 and TRBJ2-7, with D unclear. CDR1 and CDR2 (germline): MDHEN, SYDVKM. V shed 4 bases and J shed 3 bases, with 7 bases lying between them. This CDR3 is 12 amino acids long. CDR3 DNA sequence: TGTGCCAGCAGTTCACGTTACTACGAGCAGTACTTC. It codes for CASSSRYYEQYF.

V gene TRBV18 combines with J gene TRBJ2-3, with D possibly being TRBD1 (6 bases). The CDR3 is 15 amino acids. Trimming took 2 bases from V and 2 from J, leaving 11 bases between them. Germline V gives CDR1 KGHSH, CDR2 LQKENI. CDR3 in DNA: TGTGCCAGCTCACCATCAGGGGACATCACAGATACGCAGTATTTT. It encodes CASSPSGDITDTQYF.

This clonotype was seen many times. This chain uses TRBV20-1 with TRBJ1-1; 8 nucleotides align to TRBD1. V lost 6 bases, J lost 3 bases, and 9 bases stayed unmatched. The CDR3 spans 14 residues. Germline values: CDR1 DFQATT, CDR2 SNEGSKA (reference sequence). The CDR3 is CSAPRTGRYTEAFF. CDR3 nucleotide sequence: TGCAGTGCCCCCCGGACAGGGCGATACACTGAAGCTTTCTTT.

This clonotype appeared a few times. The CDR3 loop is CASSFSGLVETQYF. CDR3 bases: TGTGCCAGCAGCTTTTCCGGGCTAGTGGAGACCCAGTACTTC. This sequence joins TRBV7-2 and TRBJ2-5; D gene uncertain. Trimming removed 3 bases at V and 5 bases at J, with 13 bases between. The CDR3 contains 14 residues. Germline CDR1 SGHTA, CDR2 FQGNSA. The full variable domain, rest sourced from reference TRBV7-2 and TRBJ2-5, is GAGVSQSPSNKVTEKGKDVELRCDPISGHTALYWYRQSLGQGLEFLIYFQGNSAPDKSGLPSDRFSAERTGGSVSTLTIQRTQQEDSAVYLCASSFSGLVETQYFGPGTRLLVL.

This clonotype was recorded a few times. The gene calls are TRBV14 and TRBJ1-2; 8 bases fit TRBD1. In germline, CDR1 is SGHDN, CDR2 FVKESK. The CDR3 loop spans 15 amino acids. The J segment lost 2 bases and the V segment lost 3 bases, leaving 5 bases of the junction unmatched. CDR3 sequence: CASSQQTGVNYGYTF. The CDR3 coding sequence is TGTGCCAGCAGCCAGCAGACAGGGGTAAACTATGGCTACACCTTC.

In this sample, this clonotype turned up many times. The chain couples TRBV19 to TRBJ2-1, with D possibly being TRBD2 (5 bases). This CDR3 comprises 14 residues. Germline values: CDR1 LNHDA, CDR2 SQIVND (reference sequence). V was pared by 1 base and J by 1 base, with 5 bases between. The CDR3 sequence: CASSIGGSYNEQFF. CDR3 nucleotides: TGTGCCAGTAGTATAGGCGGGTCCTACAATGAGCAGTTCTTC.

This clonotype came up many times. The V call is TRBV19, the J call TRBJ2-7, with 9 bases matching TRBD1. The CDR3 consists of 15 residues. The V gene end was trimmed by 5 bases and the J gene end by 4 bases; junction bases not matched to a gene: 9. CDR1 and CDR2 (germline): LNHDA, SQIVND (reference sequence). In DNA form, the CDR3 reads TGTGCCAGTAGTTTCCAAAAACAGGGGGCGTACGAGCAGTACTTC. Translation: CASSFQKQGAYEQYF.

The sample holds a few counts of this clonotype. The V call is TRBV24-1, the J call TRBJ1-2, with D maybe TRBD1 (6 bases). Germline lookup yields CDR1 KGHDR and CDR2 SFDVKD. There are 15 residues in the CDR3. Trimming took 4 bases from V and 6 from J, leaving 17 bases between them. As DNA, the CDR3 is TGTGCCACCAGTGACGGCCCCACAGGGCTAGATGGCTACACCTTC. Translation gives CATSDGPTGLDGYTF.

This clonotype was counted many times. V is TRBV5-4 and J is TRBJ2-4; TRBD2 is a possible D gene (5 bases). Germline V gives CDR1 SGHNT, CDR2 YYREEE (reference sequence). This CDR3 is 13 amino acids long. V was clipped by 4 bases and J by 8 bases, with 13 bases between them. CDR3 coding DNA: TGTGCCAGCAGCCCGGGGTATAGGGACATTCAGTACTTC. This encodes CASSPGYRDIQYF.

This clonotype was seen ten or more times. V is TRBV28 and J is TRBJ2-7, with D perhaps assigned TRBD1 or TRBD2 (5 bases each). The V end was cut by 4 bases, the J end by 0 bases, with 16 bases between. CDR3 length equals 16 residues. The V gene's germline CDR1 is MDHEN and CDR2 SYDVKM. CDR3 coding DNA: TGTGCCAGCAGTTGGGGCCCGGGATCGAGCTCCTACGAGCAGTACTTC. It translates to CASSWGPGSSSYEQYF. Looking up the rest from reference TRBV28 and TRBJ2-7 gives the full variable domain: DVKVTQSSRYLVKRTGEKVFLECVQDMDHENMFWYRQDPGLGLRLIYFSYDVKMKEKGDIPEGYSVSREKKERFSLILESASTNQTSMYLCASSWGPGSSSYEQYFGPGTRLTVT.

This clonotype was counted many times. V and J are TRBV4-1 and TRBJ2-2; 8 bases fit TRBD1. Trimming took 3 bases from V and 4 from J; bases not matched to a gene: 1. Germline values: CDR1 MGHRA, CDR2 YSYEKL. The CDR3 consists of 14 residues. The CDR3 is CASSQDRVTGELFF. As DNA, the CDR3 is TGCGCCAGCAGCCAGGACAGGGTCACCGGGGAGCTGTTTTTT.

This clonotype was observed a handful of times. The chain joins TRBV28 to TRBJ2-7; possible D gene TRBD1, 5 bases. The germline V gene has CDR1 MDHEN and CDR2 SYDVKM. The CDR3 has 16 amino acids. V was cut by 8 bases and J by 2 bases, with 22 bases left in between. CDR3 sequence: CASGTASGIKPYEQYF. CDR3 DNA sequence: TGTGCCAGCGGCACCGCGTCAGGGATAAAACCCTACGAGCAGTACTTC.